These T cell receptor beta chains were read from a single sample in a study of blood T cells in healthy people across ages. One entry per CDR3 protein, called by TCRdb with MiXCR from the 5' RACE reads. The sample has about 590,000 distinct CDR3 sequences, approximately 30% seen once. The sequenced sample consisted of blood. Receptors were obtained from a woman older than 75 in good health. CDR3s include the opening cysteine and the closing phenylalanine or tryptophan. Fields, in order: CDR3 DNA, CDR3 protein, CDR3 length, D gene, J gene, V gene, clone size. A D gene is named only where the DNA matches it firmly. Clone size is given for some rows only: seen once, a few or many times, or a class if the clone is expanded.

CDR3 DNA: TGCAGTGCTTTTACTAGCGGGGGATTCTCCTACGAGCAGTACTTC
CDR3 protein: CSAFTSGGFSYEQYF
CDR3 length: 15
D gene: TRBD2
J gene: TRBJ2-7
V gene: TRBV20-1
clone size: many

CDR3 DNA: TGCAGTGCTCTTCAGACGGAGACCCAGTACTTC
CDR3 protein: CSALQTETQYF
CDR3 length: 11
D gene: NA
J gene: TRBJ2-5
V gene: TRBV20-1
clone size: many

CDR3 DNA: TGTGCCAGCAGCCCGGGCTGGGAGACCCAGTACTTC
CDR3 protein: CASSPGWETQYF
CDR3 length: 12
D gene: NA
J gene: TRBJ2-5
V gene: TRBV3-1
clone size: few

CDR3 DNA: TGTGCCAGCAGCCAGGGACAGAGATACAATGAGCAGTTCTTC
CDR3 protein: CASSQGQRYNEQFF
CDR3 length: 14
D gene: TRBD1
J gene: TRBJ2-1
V gene: TRBV7-3
clone size: many

CDR3 DNA: TGTGCCTGGGAACGGAGTGAAAAACTGTTTTTT
CDR3 protein: CAWERSEKLFF
CDR3 length: 11
D gene: NA
J gene: TRBJ1-4
V gene: TRBV30
clone size: NA

CDR3 DNA: TGTGCCAGCAGCAAAGAAACAGGCCTGGGCAATCAGCCCCAGCATTTT
CDR3 protein: CASSKETGLGNQPQHF
CDR3 length: 16
D gene: NA
J gene: TRBJ1-5
V gene: TRBV7-9
clone size: few

CDR3 DNA: TGTGCCAGCAGAAACTACGAGCAGTACTTC
CDR3 protein: CASRNYEQYF
CDR3 length: 10
D gene: NA
J gene: TRBJ2-7
V gene: TRBV2
clone size: many

CDR3 DNA: TGTGCCAGCAGTGAAGCGGACAGGGACTATGGCTACACCTTC
CDR3 protein: CASSEADRDYGYTF
CDR3 length: 14
D gene: TRBD1
J gene: TRBJ1-2
V gene: TRBV6-1
clone size: NA

CDR3 DNA: TGTGTCAGCAGTGAAGCCGGGACTACCGAGCAGTACTTC
CDR3 protein: CVSSEAGTTEQYF
CDR3 length: 13
D gene: TRBD2
J gene: TRBJ2-7
V gene: TRBV2
clone size: NA

CDR3 DNA: TGTGCCAGCAGCCCTCGACTGGGGGTCGTCGTAGAGCAGTTCTTC
CDR3 protein: CASSPRLGVVVEQFF
CDR3 length: 15
D gene: NA
J gene: TRBJ2-1
V gene: TRBV12-3/TRBV12-4
clone size: many

CDR3 DNA: TGTGCCAGCAGCCTAAGAGGGACTAGCGGGACAGATACGCAGTATTTT
CDR3 protein: CASSLRGTSGTDTQYF
CDR3 length: 16
D gene: TRBD2
J gene: TRBJ2-3
V gene: TRBV7-2
clone size: NA

CDR3 DNA: TGTGCCAGCAGCCAAAATCTTAAACCCCACGAGCAGTACTTC
CDR3 protein: CASSQNLKPHEQYF
CDR3 length: 14
D gene: NA
J gene: TRBJ2-7
V gene: TRBV6-5
clone size: many

CDR3 DNA: TGTGCCAGCAGTGGGTGGACAGGGGGCAACTATGGCTACACCTTC
CDR3 protein: CASSGWTGGNYGYTF
CDR3 length: 15
D gene: TRBD1
J gene: TRBJ1-2
V gene: TRBV12-3/TRBV12-4
clone size: NA

CDR3 DNA: TGTGCCAGCAGCAGAATGGACAGCCCCTACGAGCAGTACTTC
CDR3 protein: CASSRMDSPYEQYF
CDR3 length: 14
D gene: NA
J gene: TRBJ2-7
V gene: TRBV6-6
clone size: NA

CDR3 DNA: TGCGCCAGCAGCGTCTCCGGGGACACTGAGGCTTTCTTT
CDR3 protein: CASSVSGDTEAFF
CDR3 length: 13
D gene: NA
J gene: TRBJ1-1
V gene: TRBV5-1
clone size: NA

CDR3 DNA: TGCAGTGCTAGAGGGGCGGGGGTCACAGATACGCAGTATTTT
CDR3 protein: CSARGAGVTDTQYF
CDR3 length: 14
D gene: TRBD2
J gene: TRBJ2-3
V gene: TRBV20-1
clone size: many

CDR3 DNA: TGTGCCAGCAGACGGACGGAGAGTAACTATGGCTACACCTTC
CDR3 protein: CASRRTESNYGYTF
CDR3 length: 14
D gene: NA
J gene: TRBJ1-2
V gene: TRBV5-5
clone size: many

CDR3 DNA: TGTGCCAGCAGCTCTCCGGGACTTGGGTTAAATGAGCAGTTCTTC
CDR3 protein: CASSSPGLGLNEQFF
CDR3 length: 15
D gene: NA
J gene: TRBJ2-1
V gene: TRBV7-8
clone size: many

CDR3 DNA: TGTGCCAGCAGTTACCGGGGGCTAGCGGGGTCGGGAGAGACCCAGTACTTC
CDR3 protein: CASSYRGLAGSGETQYF
CDR3 length: 17
D gene: TRBD2
J gene: TRBJ2-5
V gene: TRBV6-5
clone size: many

CDR3 DNA: TGTGCCAGCAGCAGGACAGGGTCTGAGACCCAGTACTTC
CDR3 protein: CASSRTGSETQYF
CDR3 length: 13
D gene: TRBD1
J gene: TRBJ2-5
V gene: TRBV5-4
clone size: many

CDR3 DNA: TGTGCCAGCAGCCCGCCCCGAGGGGGGATGAACACTGAAGCTTTCTTT
CDR3 protein: CASSPPRGGMNTEAFF
CDR3 length: 16
D gene: NA
J gene: TRBJ1-1
V gene: TRBV5-4
clone size: NA

CDR3 DNA: TGTGCCAGCAGCCAAGGACAGGGGAATAGGGCTTTCTTT
CDR3 protein: CASSQGQGNRAFF
CDR3 length: 13
D gene: TRBD1
J gene: TRBJ1-1
V gene: TRBV3-1
clone size: few

CDR3 DNA: TGTGCCAGCAGCCGGACATACTACGAGCAGTACTTC
CDR3 protein: CASSRTYYEQYF
CDR3 length: 12
D gene: NA
J gene: TRBJ2-7
V gene: TRBV7-2
clone size: NA

CDR3 DNA: TGTGCCAGCACCAGGGTGGTGACAGGGAACGAGCAGTACTTC
CDR3 protein: CASTRVVTGNEQYF
CDR3 length: 14
D gene: TRBD1
J gene: TRBJ2-7
V gene: TRBV6-1
clone size: few

CDR3 DNA: TGTGCCACCAGTGATTGGGACAGGGTGTTTTTT
CDR3 protein: CATSDWDRVFF
CDR3 length: 11
D gene: TRBD1
J gene: TRBJ2-2
V gene: TRBV24-1
clone size: NA

CDR3 DNA: TGTGCCAGCAGAATGGGGGGGACTTTCAATGAGCAGTTCTTC
CDR3 protein: CASRMGGTFNEQFF
CDR3 length: 14
D gene: NA
J gene: TRBJ2-1
V gene: TRBV21-1
clone size: many

CDR3 DNA: TGTGCCAGCGGCTTAGTCACGGGATGGGGCGAGCAGTACTTC
CDR3 protein: CASGLVTGWGEQYF
CDR3 length: 14
D gene: NA
J gene: TRBJ2-7
V gene: TRBV7-6
clone size: NA

CDR3 DNA: TGTGCCAGCAGCCCTGACCGGCAGGGGACAGATGCGCAGTATTTT
CDR3 protein: CASSPDRQGTDAQYF
CDR3 length: 15
D gene: TRBD1
J gene: TRBJ2-3
V gene: TRBV7-3
clone size: NA

CDR3 DNA: TGTGCCAGCAGCTTAAGTCGTCAACAGGGCTACGAGCAGTACTTC
CDR3 protein: CASSLSRQQGYEQYF
CDR3 length: 15
D gene: NA
J gene: TRBJ2-7
V gene: TRBV7-9
clone size: many

CDR3 DNA: TGTGCCAGCAGCTTATCGCCAGGGCGTTCACCCCTCCACTTT
CDR3 protein: CASSLSPGRSPLHF
CDR3 length: 14
D gene: NA
J gene: TRBJ1-6
V gene: TRBV7-3
clone size: few

CDR3 DNA: TGTGCCGGCAGTTTATGGGGCTCTGGGGCCAACGTCCTGACTTTC
CDR3 protein: CAGSLWGSGANVLTF
CDR3 length: 15
D gene: NA
J gene: TRBJ2-6
V gene: TRBV28
clone size: NA

CDR3 DNA: TGCAGTGCCACCCGGGCAGCGCCTGGTGGAGAGCAGTACTTC
CDR3 protein: CSATRAAPGGEQYF
CDR3 length: 14
D gene: NA
J gene: TRBJ2-5
V gene: TRBV20-1
clone size: NA

CDR3 DNA: TGCAGTGCTAGAGATCTACGGACTAGCGGCAGCACAGATACGCAGTATTTT
CDR3 protein: CSARDLRTSGSTDTQYF
CDR3 length: 17
D gene: TRBD2
J gene: TRBJ2-3
V gene: TRBV20-1
clone size: many

CDR3 DNA: TGTGCCAGCAGCTTAGCCGGGACAGGGTACTATGGCTACACCTTC
CDR3 protein: CASSLAGTGYYGYTF
CDR3 length: 15
D gene: TRBD1
J gene: TRBJ1-2
V gene: TRBV7-2
clone size: many

CDR3 DNA: TGTGCCAGCAGCTGGACGTTGTATCAGCCCCAGCATTTT
CDR3 protein: CASSWTLYQPQHF
CDR3 length: 13
D gene: NA
J gene: TRBJ1-5
V gene: TRBV28
clone size: NA

CDR3 DNA: TGTGCCAGCAGGTTAAGGGGACAGGGCGCCTACGAGCAGTACTTC
CDR3 protein: CASRLRGQGAYEQYF
CDR3 length: 15
D gene: TRBD1
J gene: TRBJ2-7
V gene: TRBV27
clone size: many

CDR3 DNA: TGCGCCAGCAGCTTGGGAACCTCACTAGCCCGGGAGACCCAGTACTTC
CDR3 protein: CASSLGTSLARETQYF
CDR3 length: 16
D gene: NA
J gene: TRBJ2-5
V gene: TRBV5-1
clone size: NA

CDR3 DNA: TGTGCCAGCAGCTTGGAGGGTCTCTACAGCACAGATACGCAGTATTTT
CDR3 protein: CASSLEGLYSTDTQYF
CDR3 length: 16
D gene: NA
J gene: TRBJ2-3
V gene: TRBV5-4
clone size: NA

CDR3 DNA: TGCAGCGTTTCAGTAGGCGACTACGGCTACACCTTC
CDR3 protein: CSVSVGDYGYTF
CDR3 length: 12
D gene: NA
J gene: TRBJ1-2
V gene: TRBV29-1
clone size: NA

CDR3 DNA: TGTGCCAGCAGCGCGGCCCCAAGACAGACCTATAATTCACCCCTCCACTTT
CDR3 protein: CASSAAPRQTYNSPLHF
CDR3 length: 17
D gene: NA
J gene: TRBJ1-6
V gene: TRBV9
clone size: few

CDR3 DNA: TGCAGTGCACTTCCGTGGTCTAGCGGGGGAGGCGAGCAGTTCTTC
CDR3 protein: CSALPWSSGGGEQFF
CDR3 length: 15
D gene: TRBD2
J gene: TRBJ2-1
V gene: TRBV20-1
clone size: NA

CDR3 DNA: TGTGCCAGCAGCTTAGGTCCGCTAGCGGGGGGACACGAGCAGTACTTC
CDR3 protein: CASSLGPLAGGHEQYF
CDR3 length: 16
D gene: TRBD2
J gene: TRBJ2-7
V gene: TRBV7-2
clone size: NA

CDR3 DNA: TGTGCCACCAGTCCGGGGTTGGAGTCCGGGGAGCTGTTTTTT
CDR3 protein: CATSPGLESGELFF
CDR3 length: 14
D gene: NA
J gene: TRBJ2-2
V gene: TRBV24-1
clone size: NA

CDR3 DNA: TGTGCCAGCAGCTTGACCATCTACGAGCAGTACTTC
CDR3 protein: CASSLTIYEQYF
CDR3 length: 12
D gene: NA
J gene: TRBJ2-7
V gene: TRBV5-6
clone size: few

CDR3 DNA: TGTGCCAGCAGCTTAGGAGGTAGCGGAAGGATCCCCTACGAGCAGTACTTC
CDR3 protein: CASSLGGSGRIPYEQYF
CDR3 length: 17
D gene: NA
J gene: TRBJ2-7
V gene: TRBV7-9
clone size: NA

CDR3 DNA: TGCGCCAGCAGCCAAGAGGGCAGGGTGTATGGCTACACCTTC
CDR3 protein: CASSQEGRVYGYTF
CDR3 length: 14
D gene: NA
J gene: TRBJ1-2
V gene: TRBV4-1
clone size: many

CDR3 DNA: TGCAGTGCTAGGTGGACAGAGAATGAAAAACGGTTTTTT
CDR3 protein: CSARWTENEKRFF
CDR3 length: 13
D gene: NA
J gene: TRBJ1-4
V gene: TRBV20-1
clone size: NA

CDR3 DNA: TGCAGGGTCGAGAGCGGGGGTGGTGGTGAGCAGTTCTTC
CDR3 protein: CRVESGGGGEQFF
CDR3 length: 13
D gene: TRBD2
J gene: TRBJ2-1
V gene: TRBV20-1
clone size: NA

CDR3 DNA: TGTGCCAGCAGCTTCGGGACAGCTGGAAACACCATATATTTT
CDR3 protein: CASSFGTAGNTIYF
CDR3 length: 14
D gene: TRBD1
J gene: TRBJ1-3
V gene: TRBV7-2
clone size: NA